This T cell receptor (beta chain) comes out of a study of human T cells and chemical hapten exposure. Time point described: pre-sensitization, week 0. Specified treatment: therapeutic diphenylcyclopropenone sensitization with weekly scalp DPC. In TCRdb, the RACE reads were re-called with MiXCR into one record per CDR3 protein. The sample has fewer than 150,000 distinct CDR3 sequences; around an eighth are singletons. Germline lookup yields CDR1 SGHAT and CDR2 FQNNGV. Trimming took off 3 bases at V and 8 bases at J, with 7 bases between the two ends. The CDR3 sequence is 11 residues long. The origin of this receptor is a woman younger than 30 with alopecia areata. Some clones in this sample may be carry-over from other donors' samples. The input for sequencing was whole blood, taken in connection with sensitization to the hapten diphenylcyclopropenone (DPC). V usage is TRBV11-2 and J usage is TRBJ1-2; unclear D gene. CDR3 DNA sequence: TGTGCCAGCAGCTTCGCCCGGGGCTACACCTTC. Translated, it gives CASSFARGYTF.